This T cell receptor beta chain was documented in a study of T cell repertoires in cytomegalovirus infection. Overall study: Based on public TCR beta signatures, there were indications of CMV infection and of a matching HLA type.

TCRdb re-analysed the reads in MiXCR, keeping a single row per CDR3 protein. The repertoire includes about 310,000 distinct CDR3 sequences, 15% to 20% of them detected once, and around 11% sits in the top ten. Germline CDR1 reads LNHNV; CDR2 reads YYDKDF (reference sequence). CDR3 size: 17 residues. The V segment lost 5 bases and the J segment 0 bases; nucleotides outside the gene matches: 10. This clonotype was observed a few times. The receptor's source is a human donor in good health (CMV status not recorded). Some clones in this sample may be carry-over from other donors' samples. The V call is TRBV15, the J call TRBJ1-5; 7 bases are shared with TRBD1. Material for sequencing was PBMCs. CDR3 sequence (DNA): TGTGCCACCAGCCGAACAACAGGGACAGCTAGCAATCAGCCCCAGCATTTT. Its translation: CATSRTTGTASNQPQHF. Using reference TRBV15 and TRBJ1-5 for the parts outside the CDR3, the full variable domain is DAMVIQNPRYQVTQFGKPVTLSCSQTLNHNVMYWYQQKSSQAPKLLFHYYDKDFNNEADTPDNFQSRRPNTSFCFLDIRSPGLGDTAMYLCATSRTTGTASNQPQHFGDGTRLSIL.